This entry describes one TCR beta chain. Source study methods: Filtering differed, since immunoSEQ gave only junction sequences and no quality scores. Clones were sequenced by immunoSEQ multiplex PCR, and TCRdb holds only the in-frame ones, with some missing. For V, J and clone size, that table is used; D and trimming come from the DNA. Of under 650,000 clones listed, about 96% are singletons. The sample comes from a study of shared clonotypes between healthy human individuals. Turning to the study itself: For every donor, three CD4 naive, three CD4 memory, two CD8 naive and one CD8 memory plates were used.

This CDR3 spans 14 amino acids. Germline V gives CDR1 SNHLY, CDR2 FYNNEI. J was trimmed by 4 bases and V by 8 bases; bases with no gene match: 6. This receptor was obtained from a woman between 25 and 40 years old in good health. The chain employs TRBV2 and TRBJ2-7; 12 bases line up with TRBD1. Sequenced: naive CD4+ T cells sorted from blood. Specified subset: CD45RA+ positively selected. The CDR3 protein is CASLPGQGAYEQYF. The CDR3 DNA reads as TGTGCCAGCTTACCGGGACAGGGGGCATACGAGCAGTACTTC.